What follows describes a single TCR beta chain. Generated by immunoSEQ multiplex PCR, the TCRdb table keeps only in-frame clones and is missing some. In the table there are under 350,000 clones, around 89% of which are singletons. This sample was included in a study of blood T cell repertoires in COVID-19. The CDR3 covers 15 residues. Trimming cost V 8 bases and J 2 bases, with 16 bases left between them. Germline CDR1 reads LNHDA; CDR2 reads SQIVND (reference sequence). The source is a man aged 40-50 years with acute or convalescent COVID-19. Sequencing was done on a sample of peripheral blood. The chain recombines TRBV19 with TRBJ1-3; tentatively, D is TRBD1 (5 bases). CDR3 loop: CASQTFRATGNTIYF. In nucleotides, the CDR3 is TGTGCCAGTCAGACGTTCAGGGCTACTGGAAACACCATATATTTT.